This T cell receptor (beta chain) is from a study of technical replicates of blood from a few donors. Produced via immunoSEQ multiplex PCR; TCRdb's table is partial and in-frame only. This table holds tens of thousands of clones, about 93% found once. This sequence was found in a human donor in good health. Sequences were obtained from T cells isolated from PBMCs.

CDR3 amino acids: CASSETGGTEAFF. DNA for the CDR3: TGTGCCAGCAGTGAAACAGGGGGGACTGAAGCTTTCTTT. The chain recombines TRBV2 with TRBJ1-1, with 8 bases lining up with TRBD1. The CDR3 extends over 13 amino acids. Per germline, CDR1 SNHLY and CDR2 FYNNEI. V dropped 2 bases and J dropped 5; count of bases not matched to a gene: 1. Combining the CDR3 with reference TRBV2 and TRBJ1-1 gives the whole variable domain EPEVTQTPSHQVTQMGQEVILRCVPISNHLYFYWYRQILGQKVEFLVSFYNNEISEKSEIFDDQFSVERPDGSNFTLKIRSTKLEDSAMYFCASSETGGTEAFFGQGTRLTVV.